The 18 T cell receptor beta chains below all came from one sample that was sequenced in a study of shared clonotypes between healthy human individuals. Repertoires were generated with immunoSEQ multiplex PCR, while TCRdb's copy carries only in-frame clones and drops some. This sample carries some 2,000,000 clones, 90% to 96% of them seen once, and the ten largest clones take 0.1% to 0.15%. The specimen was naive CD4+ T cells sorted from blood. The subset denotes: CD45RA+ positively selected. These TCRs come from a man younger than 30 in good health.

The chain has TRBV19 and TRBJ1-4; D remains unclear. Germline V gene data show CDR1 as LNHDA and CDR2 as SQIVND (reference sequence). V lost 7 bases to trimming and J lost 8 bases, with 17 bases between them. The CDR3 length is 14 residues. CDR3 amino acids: CASTGNSLGEKLFF. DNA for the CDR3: TGTGCCAGTACGGGGAACAGCTTGGGGGAAAAACTGTTTTTT. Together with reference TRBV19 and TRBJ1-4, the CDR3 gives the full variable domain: DGGITQSPKYLFRKEGQNVTLSCEQNLNHDAMYWYRQDPGQGLRLIYYSQIVNDFQKGDIAEGYSVSREKKESFPLTVTSAQKNPTAFYLCASTGNSLGEKLFFGSGTQLSVL.

CDR3 in amino acids: CASSQGGQGFYGYTF. The CDR3 nucleotides read TGCGCCAGCAGCCAAGGGGGGCAGGGGTTCTATGGCTACACCTTC. The J gene is TRBJ1-2, the V gene TRBV4-3, with D maybe TRBD1 (6 bases). CDR3 length: 15 residues. Germline CDR1 and CDR2: LGHNA and YSLEER. V was cut by 1 base and J by 4 bases, with 13 bases left in between.

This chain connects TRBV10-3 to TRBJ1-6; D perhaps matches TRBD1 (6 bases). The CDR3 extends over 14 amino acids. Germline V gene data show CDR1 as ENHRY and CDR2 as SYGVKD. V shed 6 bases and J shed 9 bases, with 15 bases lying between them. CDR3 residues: CAIRSDRNGSPLHF. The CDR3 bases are TGTGCCATCAGAAGCGACAGGAATGGTTCACCCCTCCACTTT.

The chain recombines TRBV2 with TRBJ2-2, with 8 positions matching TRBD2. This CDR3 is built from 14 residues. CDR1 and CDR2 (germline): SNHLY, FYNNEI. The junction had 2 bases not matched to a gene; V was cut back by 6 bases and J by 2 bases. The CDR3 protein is CASRGLVNTGELFF. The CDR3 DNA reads TGTGCCAGCAGGGGACTAGTCAACACCGGGGAGCTGTTTTTT.

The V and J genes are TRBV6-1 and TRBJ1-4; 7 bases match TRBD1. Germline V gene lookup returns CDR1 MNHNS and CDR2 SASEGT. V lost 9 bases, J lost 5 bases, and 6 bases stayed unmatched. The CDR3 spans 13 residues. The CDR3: CASRDRANEKLFF. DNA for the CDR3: TGTGCCAGTAGGGACAGAGCAAATGAAAAACTGTTTTTT.

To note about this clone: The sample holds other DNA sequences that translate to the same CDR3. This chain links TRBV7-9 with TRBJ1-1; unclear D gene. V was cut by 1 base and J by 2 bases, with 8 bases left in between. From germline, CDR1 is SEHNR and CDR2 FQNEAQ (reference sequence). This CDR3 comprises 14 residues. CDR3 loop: CASSLVALNTEAFF. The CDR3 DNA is TGTGCCAGCAGCTTAGTAGCGCTAAACACTGAAGCTTTCTTT.

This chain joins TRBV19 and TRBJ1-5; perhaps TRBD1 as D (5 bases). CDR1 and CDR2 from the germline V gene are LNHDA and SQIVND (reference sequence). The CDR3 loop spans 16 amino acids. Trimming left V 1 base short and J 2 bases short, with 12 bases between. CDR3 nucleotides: TGTGCCAGTAGTATAGGGAGGGACTACGGCAATCAGCCCCAGCATTTT. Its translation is CASSIGRDYGNQPQHF.

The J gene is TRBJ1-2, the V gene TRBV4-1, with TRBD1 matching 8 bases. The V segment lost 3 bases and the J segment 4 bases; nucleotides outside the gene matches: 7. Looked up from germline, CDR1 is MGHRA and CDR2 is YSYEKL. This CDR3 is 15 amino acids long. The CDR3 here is CASSQNRGGPYGYTF. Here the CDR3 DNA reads TGCGCCAGCAGCCAGAACAGGGGGGGGCCCTATGGCTACACCTTC.

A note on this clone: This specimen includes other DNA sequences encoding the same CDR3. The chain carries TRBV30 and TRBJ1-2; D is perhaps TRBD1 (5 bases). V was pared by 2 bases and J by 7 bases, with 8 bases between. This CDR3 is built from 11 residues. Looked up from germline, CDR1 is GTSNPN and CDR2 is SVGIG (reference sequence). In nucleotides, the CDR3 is TGTGCCTGGAGTATCGGGGGTGGCTACACCTTC. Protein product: CAWSIGGGYTF.

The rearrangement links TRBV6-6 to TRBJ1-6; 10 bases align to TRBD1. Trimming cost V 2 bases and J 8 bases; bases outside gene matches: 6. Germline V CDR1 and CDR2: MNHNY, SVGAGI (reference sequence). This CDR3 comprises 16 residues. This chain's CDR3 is CASSYTPGTGDSPLHF. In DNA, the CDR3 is TGTGCCAGCAGTTACACCCCCGGGACAGGGGATTCACCCCTCCACTTT.

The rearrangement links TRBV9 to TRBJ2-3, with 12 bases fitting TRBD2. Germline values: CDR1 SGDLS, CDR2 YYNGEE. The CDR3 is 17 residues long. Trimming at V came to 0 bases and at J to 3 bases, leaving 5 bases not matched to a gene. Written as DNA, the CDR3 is TGTGCCAGCAGCGTAGGCCCTAGCGGGGGGGTGACAGATACGCAGTATTTT. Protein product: CASSVGPSGGVTDTQYF.

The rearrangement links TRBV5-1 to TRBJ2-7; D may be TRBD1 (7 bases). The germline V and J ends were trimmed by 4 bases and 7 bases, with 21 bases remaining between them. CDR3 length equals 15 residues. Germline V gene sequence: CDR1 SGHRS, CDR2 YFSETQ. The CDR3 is CASSNSGTAAGEQYF. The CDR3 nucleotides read TGCGCCAGCAGCAACTCCGGGACAGCGGCGGGGGAGCAGTACTTC.

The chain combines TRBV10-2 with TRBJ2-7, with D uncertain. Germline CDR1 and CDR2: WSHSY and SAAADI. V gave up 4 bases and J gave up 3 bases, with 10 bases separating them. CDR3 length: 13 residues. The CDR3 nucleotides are TGCGCCAGCAGTGGGTCCGGAATCTACGAGCAGTACTTC. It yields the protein CASSGSGIYEQYF.

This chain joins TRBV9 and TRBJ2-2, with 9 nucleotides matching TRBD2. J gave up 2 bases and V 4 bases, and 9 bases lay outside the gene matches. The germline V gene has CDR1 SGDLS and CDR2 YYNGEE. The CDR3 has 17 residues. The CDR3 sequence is CASSPRSAGGNTGELFF. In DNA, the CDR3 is TGTGCCAGCAGCCCCCGTTCAGCGGGGGGTAACACCGGGGAGCTGTTTTTT.

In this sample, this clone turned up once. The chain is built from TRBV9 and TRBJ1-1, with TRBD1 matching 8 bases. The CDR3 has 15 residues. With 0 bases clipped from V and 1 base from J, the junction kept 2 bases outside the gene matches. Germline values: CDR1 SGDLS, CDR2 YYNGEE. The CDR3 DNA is TGTGCCAGCAGCGTAGACGGACAGGGGAACACTGAAGCTTTCTTT. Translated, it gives CASSVDGQGNTEAFF.

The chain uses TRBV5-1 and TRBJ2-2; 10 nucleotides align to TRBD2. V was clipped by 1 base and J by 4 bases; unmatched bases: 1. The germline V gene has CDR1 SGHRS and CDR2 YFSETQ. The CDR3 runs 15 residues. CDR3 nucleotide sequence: TGCGCCAGCAGCTTGCAGCGGGAGGGCACCGGGGAGCTGTTTTTT. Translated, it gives CASSLQREGTGELFF.

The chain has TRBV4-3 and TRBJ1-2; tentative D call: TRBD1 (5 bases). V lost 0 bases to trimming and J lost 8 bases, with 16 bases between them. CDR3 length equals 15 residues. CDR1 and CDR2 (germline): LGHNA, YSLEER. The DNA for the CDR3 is TGCGCCAGCAGCCAAGATATCACAGCCGGGGGAGGCTACACCTTC. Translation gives CASSQDITAGGGYTF.

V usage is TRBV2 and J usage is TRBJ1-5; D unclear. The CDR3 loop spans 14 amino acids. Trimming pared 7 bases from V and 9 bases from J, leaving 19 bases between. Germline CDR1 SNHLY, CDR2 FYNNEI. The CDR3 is CASKPEAGRGPQHF. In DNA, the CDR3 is TGTGCCAGCAAGCCCGAGGCTGGCCGTGGGCCCCAGCATTTT.